These 20 T cell receptor beta chains were sequenced from one sample in a study of shared clonotypes between healthy human individuals. CD45RO-negative cells were positively selected for CCR7, leaving out terminally differentiated effector memory CD45RA+ cells. The table came from immunoSEQ multiplex PCR; TCRdb's copy has only in-frame clones and leaves some out. The table has fewer than 700,000 clones, 95% seen once; the top ten hold over 0.1%. Sequencing was performed on naive CD8+ T cells sorted from blood. These receptors came from a woman in her thirties in good health.

The rearrangement joins TRBV19 to TRBJ2-5; 8 bases match TRBD2. The CDR3 sequence is 14 residues long. Germline CDR1 and CDR2: LNHDA and SQIVND (reference sequence). J was trimmed by 5 bases and V by 10 bases; bases with no gene match: 12. In DNA form, the CDR3 reads TGTGCCACCGGGGGGGACGTAAGGAGGGAGACCCAGTACTTC. Its protein product is CATGGDVRRETQYF. The variable domain in full, with the rest retrieved from reference TRBV19 and TRBJ2-5, is DGGITQSPKYLFRKEGQNVTLSCEQNLNHDAMYWYRQDPGQGLRLIYYSQIVNDFQKGDIAEGYSVSREKKESFPLTVTSAQKNPTAFYLCATGGDVRRETQYFGPGTRLLVL.

The J gene is TRBJ2-1, the V gene TRBV10-2; D ambiguous. V was trimmed by 6 bases and J by 3 bases, leaving 9 bases between them. Germline V gives CDR1 WSHSY, CDR2 SAAADI. The CDR3 spans 13 residues. The CDR3 DNA follows: TGCGCCAGCAGCGTGGCCAACTACAATGAGCAGTTCTTC. It yields the protein CASSVANYNEQFF.

This chain connects TRBV15 to TRBJ2-3; D is tentatively TRBD1 or TRBD2 (5 bases each). The ends were cut back, 0 bases at V and 2 bases at J, with 9 bases in the middle. This CDR3 comprises 15 residues. CDR1 and CDR2 (germline): LNHNV, YYDKDF (reference sequence). The CDR3 DNA follows: TGTGCCACCAGCAGAGAGGGACGCAACACAGATACGCAGTATTTT. It specifies CATSREGRNTDTQYF.

The gene calls are TRBV28 and TRBJ2-2, with a weak D call TRBD1 (6 bases). CDR3 length: 17 amino acids. Germline-derived CDR1 and CDR2 are MDHEN and SYDVKM. Trimming took off 5 bases at V and 2 bases at J, with 18 bases between the two ends. The CDR3 is CASSSNFRDTNTGELFF. The CDR3 bases are TGTGCCAGCAGTAGCAACTTCCGGGACACCAACACCGGGGAGCTGTTTTTT.

The chain links TRBV29-1 to TRBJ2-7; D is possibly TRBD1 (5 bases). CDR3 length equals 14 residues. Trimming cost V 4 bases and J 2 bases, with 15 bases left between them. Germline assignment: CDR1 SQVTM and CDR2 ANQGSEA. The CDR3 bases are TGCAGCGTTGGTCAGGGAATTGGGACCTACGAGCAGTACTTC. This encodes CSVGQGIGTYEQYF.

The chain joins TRBV6-5 to TRBJ1-2; D gene unclear. The CDR3 is 15 residues long. V lost 0 bases to trimming and J lost 0 bases, with 8 bases between them. CDR1 MNHEY and CDR2 SVGAGI come from the germline V gene. In nucleotides, the CDR3 is TGTGCCAGCAGTTACTCGAATGGAGCTAACTATGGCTACACCTTC. The encoded protein is CASSYSNGANYGYTF.

This chain's CDR3 is CASSLRNKGDYEQYF. CDR3 nucleotides: TGTGCCAGCAGTTTACGTAACAAGGGAGACTACGAGCAGTACTTC. This chain connects TRBV28 to TRBJ2-7; TRBD2 might be the D (5 bases). CDR1 is MDHEN, CDR2 SYDVKM, per germline. V was clipped by 2 bases and J by 3 bases, with 14 bases between them. The CDR3 is 15 amino acids.

This chain joins TRBV10-1 and TRBJ2-1; tentative D call: TRBD2 (6 bases). The CDR3 runs to 14 residues. Germline assignment: CDR1 WNHNN and CDR2 SYGVQD (reference sequence). Deletions cut 2 bases from V and 9 bases from J, with 14 bases between. CDR3 DNA: TGCGCCAGCAGTGAGACAATAAAGGGAGGTGAGCAGTTCTTC. Its protein is CASSETIKGGEQFF.

This rearrangement joins TRBV11-2 to TRBJ2-1; D could derive from TRBD1 or TRBD2 (6 bases each). The CDR3 contains 15 residues. Trimming left V 5 bases short and J 5 bases short, with 16 bases between. Per the germline V gene, CDR1 is SGHAT and CDR2 is FQNNGV. This chain's CDR3 is CASSTRGERDNEQFF. CDR3 coding DNA: TGTGCCAGCAGCACAAGGGGGGAACGGGACAATGAGCAGTTCTTC.

The gene calls are TRBV5-4 and TRBJ2-1, with D unresolved. Germline CDR1 and CDR2: SGHNT and YYREEE (reference sequence). This CDR3 has 11 residues. Trimming removed 6 bases at V and 5 bases at J, with 6 bases between. The DNA of the CDR3 is TGTGCCAGCACCCAGGACAATGAGCAGTTCTTC. It translates to CASTQDNEQFF.

This chain joins TRBV7-7 and TRBJ2-7, with D perhaps matching TRBD1 (5 bases). Germline lookup yields CDR1 SSHAT and CDR2 FNYEAQ (reference sequence). This CDR3 region has 13 residues. Trimming stripped 3 bases from V and 3 bases from J, with 9 bases between. The CDR3 here is CASSLSRDYEQYF. CDR3 bases: TGTGCCAGCAGCTTGTCCAGGGACTACGAGCAGTACTTC.

The rearrangement links TRBV6-5 to TRBJ1-4; no clear D. Trimming pared 2 bases from V and 8 bases from J, leaving 9 bases between. The CDR3 is 13 residues long. Germline-derived CDR1 and CDR2 are MNHEY and SVGAGI. CDR3 sequence reads: CASSYGSREKLFF. CDR3 nucleotides: TGTGCCAGCAGTTACGGCAGTAGGGAAAAACTGTTTTTT.

The V gene is TRBV2, the J gene TRBJ2-7; D possibly matches TRBD1 or TRBD2 (5 bases each). The germline V gene encodes CDR1 SNHLY and CDR2 FYNNEI. The CDR3 consists of 14 residues. V dropped 4 bases and J dropped 7 bases, with 17 bases sitting between them. The CDR3 DNA is TGTGCCAGCAGTGCTGGGGACGTCGGATGGGAGCAGTACTTC. Amino acid sequence: CASSAGDVGWEQYF.

The chain has TRBV2 and TRBJ1-6; TRBD1 aligns across 8 bases. The V gene end was trimmed by 8 bases and the J gene end by 8 bases; junction bases not matched to a gene: 5. The CDR3 is 13 residues long. From germline, CDR1 is SNHLY and CDR2 FYNNEI. For the CDR3, the DNA is TGTGCCAGCGGAGGACAGGGTGATTCACCCCTCCACTTT. Amino acid sequence: CASGGQGDSPLHF.

The gene calls are TRBV7-8 and TRBJ2-6, with a weak D call TRBD2 (6 bases). The germline V gene encodes CDR1 SGHVS and CDR2 FQNEAQ. The ends were cut back, 1 base at V and 4 bases at J, with 8 bases in the middle. This CDR3 is 15 amino acids long. The CDR3 protein is CASSLGGVGANVLTF. The CDR3 region has the DNA TGTGCCAGCAGCTTAGGCGGGGTCGGGGCCAACGTCCTGACTTTC.

The V gene is TRBV5-6, the J gene TRBJ2-5; no reliable D call. The CDR3 length is 13 residues. The ends were cut back, 4 bases at V and 1 base at J, with 8 bases in the middle. The germline gives CDR1 SGHDT, CDR2 YYEEEE. The CDR3: CASSRASQETQYF. CDR3 nucleotides: TGTGCCAGCAGCAGGGCCAGCCAAGAGACCCAGTACTTC.

This chain links TRBV6-5 with TRBJ2-2; 13 bases fit TRBD2. Looked up from germline, CDR1 is MNHEY and CDR2 is SVGAGI. Trimming took 8 bases from V and 6 from J; bases not matched to a gene: 0. The CDR3 runs to 13 residues. The CDR3 DNA follows: TGTGCCAGCGGACTAGCGGGAGCCGGGGAGCTGTTTTTT. Its translation is CASGLAGAGELFF.

The sample holds a few counts of this clone. This rearrangement joins TRBV28 to TRBJ2-7; D unclear. Germline assignment: CDR1 MDHEN and CDR2 SYDVKM. There are 11 residues in the CDR3. Trimming pared 8 bases from V and 5 bases from J, leaving 10 bases between. CDR3 sequence reads: CASSGINEQYF. CDR3 nucleotides: TGTGCCAGCTCCGGTATCAACGAGCAGTACTTC.

The rearrangement uses TRBV28 and TRBJ2-3; D tentatively reads TRBD1 or TRBD2 (5 bases each). The CDR3 contains 12 residues. With 6 bases removed from V and 14 bases from J, the gap between germline ends came to 18 bases. Germline assignment: CDR1 MDHEN and CDR2 SYDVKM. The CDR3 DNA reads as TGTGCCAGCAGCACCGGGACCCCGAGCGCGTATTTT. This encodes CASSTGTPSAYF.

This rearrangement joins TRBV5-6 to TRBJ2-1; weak D call: TRBD2 (6 bases). The V gene lost 4 bases and the J gene lost 0 bases, with 14 bases spanning the gap. The V gene's germline CDR1 is SGHDT and CDR2 YYEEEE. The CDR3 runs to 16 residues. CDR3 sequence (DNA): TGTGCCAGCAGCGGACTACAGGCTAGCTCCTACAATGAGCAGTTCTTC. It is translated as CASSGLQASSYNEQFF.